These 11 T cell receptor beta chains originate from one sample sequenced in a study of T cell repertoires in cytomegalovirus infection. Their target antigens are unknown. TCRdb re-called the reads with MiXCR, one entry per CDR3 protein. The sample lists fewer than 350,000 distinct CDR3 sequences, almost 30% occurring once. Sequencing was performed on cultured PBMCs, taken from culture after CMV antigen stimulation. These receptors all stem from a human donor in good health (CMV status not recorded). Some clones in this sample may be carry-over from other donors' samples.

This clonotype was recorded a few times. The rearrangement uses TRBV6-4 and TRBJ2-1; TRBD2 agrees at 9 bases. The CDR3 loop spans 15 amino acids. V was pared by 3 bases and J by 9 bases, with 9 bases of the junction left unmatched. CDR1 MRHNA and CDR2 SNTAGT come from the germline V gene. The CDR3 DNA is TGTGCCAGCAGTGAATGGGGCGGGGGGGCCCCTGAGCAGTTCTTC. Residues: CASSEWGGGAPEQFF.

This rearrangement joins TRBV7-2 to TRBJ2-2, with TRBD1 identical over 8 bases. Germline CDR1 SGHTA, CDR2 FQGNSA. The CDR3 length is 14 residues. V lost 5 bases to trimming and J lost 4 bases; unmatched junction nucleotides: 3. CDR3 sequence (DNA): TGTGCCAGCAGCCAGGACAGGGCCACCGGGGAGCTGTTTTTT. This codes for CASSQDRATGELFF.

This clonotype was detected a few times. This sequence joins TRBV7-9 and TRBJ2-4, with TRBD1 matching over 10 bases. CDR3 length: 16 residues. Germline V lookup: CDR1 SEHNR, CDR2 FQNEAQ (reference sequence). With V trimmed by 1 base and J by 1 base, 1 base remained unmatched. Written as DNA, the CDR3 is TGTGCCAGCAGCTTAGGACAGGGGGCGGCCAAAAACATTCAGTACTTC. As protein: CASSLGQGAAKNIQYF.

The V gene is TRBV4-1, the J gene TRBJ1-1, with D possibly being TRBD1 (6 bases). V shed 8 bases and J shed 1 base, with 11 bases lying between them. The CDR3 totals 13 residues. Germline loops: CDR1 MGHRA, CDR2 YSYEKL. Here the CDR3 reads CASVNRENTEAFF. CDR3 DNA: TGCGCCAGCGTTAACAGGGAGAACACTGAAGCTTTCTTT.

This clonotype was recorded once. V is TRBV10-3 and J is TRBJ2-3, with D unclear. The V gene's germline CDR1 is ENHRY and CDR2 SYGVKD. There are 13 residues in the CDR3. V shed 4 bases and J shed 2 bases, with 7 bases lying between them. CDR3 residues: CAISGQATDTQYF. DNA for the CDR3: TGTGCCATCAGTGGCCAGGCCACAGATACGCAGTATTTT.

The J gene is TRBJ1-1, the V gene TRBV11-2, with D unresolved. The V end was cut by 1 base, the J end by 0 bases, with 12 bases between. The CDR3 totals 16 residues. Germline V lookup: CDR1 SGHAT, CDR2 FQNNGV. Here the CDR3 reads CASSLGGVPLNTEAFF. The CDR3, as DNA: TGTGCCAGCAGCTTAGGAGGAGTACCGTTGAACACTGAAGCTTTCTTT. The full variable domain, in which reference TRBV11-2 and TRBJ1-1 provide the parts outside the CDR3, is EAGVAQSPRYKIIEKRQSVAFWCNPISGHATLYWYQQILGQGPKLLIQFQNNGVVDDSQLPKDRFSAERLKGVDSTLKIQPAKLEDSAVYLCASSLGGVPLNTEAFFGQGTRLTVV.

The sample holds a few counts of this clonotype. The CDR3 nucleotides read TGTGCCATCGCTAGCGGTCCGGGCGATGAGCAGTTCTTC. Translating gives CAIASGPGDEQFF. V usage is TRBV10-3 and J usage is TRBJ2-1, with TRBD2 matching 7 bases. CDR1 and CDR2 from the germline V gene are ENHRY and SYGVKD. Trimming removed 8 bases from V and 8 bases from J; junction bases left unmatched: 9. The CDR3 sequence is 13 residues long.

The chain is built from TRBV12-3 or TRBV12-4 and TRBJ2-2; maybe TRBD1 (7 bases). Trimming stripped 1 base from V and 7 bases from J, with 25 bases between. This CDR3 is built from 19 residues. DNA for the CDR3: TGTGCCAGCAGTTTAGATGCTCTTTCTCGGCAGGGGGGAATCGGGGAGCTGTTTTTT. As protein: CASSLDALSRQGGIGELFF.

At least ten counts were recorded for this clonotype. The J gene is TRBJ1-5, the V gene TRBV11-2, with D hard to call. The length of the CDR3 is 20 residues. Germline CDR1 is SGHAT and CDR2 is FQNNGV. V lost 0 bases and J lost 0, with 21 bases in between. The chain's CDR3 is CASSLDQESYFSDSNQPQHF. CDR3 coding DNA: TGTGCCAGCAGCTTAGATCAGGAATCCTACTTCTCCGATAGCAATCAGCCCCAGCATTTT.

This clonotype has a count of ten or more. CDR3 nucleotides: TGTGCCAGCAGCCCCTATCGGCCGACCCAGTACTTC. Protein product: CASSPYRPTQYF. The gene calls are TRBV7-2 and TRBJ2-5, with D unresolved. Looked up from germline, CDR1 is SGHTA and CDR2 is FQGNSA. Trimming left V 5 bases short and J 7 bases short, with 11 bases between. CDR3 size: 12 residues.

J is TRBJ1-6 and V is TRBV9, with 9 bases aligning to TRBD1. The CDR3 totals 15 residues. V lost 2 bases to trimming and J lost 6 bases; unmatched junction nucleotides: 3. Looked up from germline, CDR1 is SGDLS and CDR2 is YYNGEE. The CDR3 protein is CASSVRGQGNSPLHF. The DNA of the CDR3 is TGTGCCAGCAGCGTCCGGGGACAGGGTAATTCACCCCTCCACTTT.